One T cell receptor beta chain is described in this entry. The method was immunoSEQ multiplex PCR; TCRdb's version includes in-frame clones alone and lacks a portion of them. The data contain some 110,000 clones, 70% to 90% of them singletons. J was trimmed by 1 base and V by 6 bases; bases with no gene match: 7. This CDR3 comprises 16 residues. Germline lookup yields CDR1 LNHDA and CDR2 SQIVND (reference sequence). The sample is drawn from a study of cytomegalovirus exposure and HLA in healthy donors. The sample comprised PBMCs. The genes are TRBV19 and TRBJ2-2; 8 positions match TRBD2. This TCR was sampled from a man aged 18 to 35 in good health and CMV-seropositive. The CDR3, as DNA: TGTGCCAGTAGCCAGCGGGGGCAGGGGAACACCGGGGAGCTGTTTTTT. Translating gives CASSQRGQGNTGELFF.